Here is one T cell receptor (beta chain) with its context. Its matching antigen is unknown. The read ends 3 residues before the CDR3 terminus; that terminus is restored from the germline J gene. Assay: immunoSEQ multiplex PCR; the TCRdb copy retains only in-frame clones and omits some. Its clone listing holds more than 20,000 clones. The source of the sample is a study of T cells in women clearing cervical HPV infection. General study points: Controls had more TRBV6-7 (about 0.16%) than cases (roughly 0.11%).

All donors had a single incident cervical HPV16 infection, not prevalent. MY09/MY11 PCR detected cervical HPV DNA; dot-blot assigned genotypes. The CDR3 consists of 13 residues. Trimming took off 3 bases at V and 5 bases at J, with 8 bases between the two ends. Germline V gene lookup returns CDR1 MRHNA and CDR2 SNTAGT. This chain connects TRBV6-4 to TRBJ1-5; D is unresolved. This clonotype was obtained from a woman between 18 and 70 years old with a cervical HPV16 infection that either progressed to CIN3+ or cleared (not recorded which). Sample: blood buffy coat. The CDR3 reads CASSDRRDQPQHF. The sequenced CDR3 bases are TGTGCCAGCAGTGATCGACGGGATCAGCCC.